A selection of T cell receptor beta chains follows, all from one sample in a study of T-cell reconstitution after alpha-beta-depleted transplantation in children. TCRdb analysed the PCR reads with MiXCR anew, one entry per CDR3 protein. The sample contains a few hundred thousand distinct CDR3 sequences, 10% of which appear only once. The source material was PBMCs from the stem cell graft donor, sampled from the stem cell graft. The receptors originated from a human donor who donated a stem cell graft to a child with acute lymphoblastic leukemia. Both conserved end residues are part of each CDR3.

TRBV20-1	TRBJ1-4	CSARSGEKLFF
TRBV5-1	TRBJ2-1	CASSLGGLAVYNEQFF
TRBV5-1	TRBJ2-1	CASSREGASSYNEQFF
TRBV12-3/TRBV12-4	TRBJ1-6	CASRYPDRPHSPLHF
TRBV29-1	TRBJ2-5	CSVGDRRQETQYF
TRBV4-2	TRBJ2-7	CASSQDRGLATYEQYF
TRBV24-1	TRBJ2-3	CATSDQGQGLLGTDTQYF
TRBV5-6	TRBJ1-2	CASSGVESGYGYTF
TRBV7-2	TRBJ2-3	CASSLVGTQQDTQYF
TRBV13	TRBJ2-3	CASSSDKSTDTQYF
TRBV6-2/TRBV6-3	TRBJ2-7	CATSRYRDRGYEQYF
TRBV6-2/TRBV6-3	TRBJ2-1	CASNGLAGEGNEQFF
TRBV5-5	TRBJ2-7	CASSIDGDYEQYF
TRBV7-2	TRBJ2-2	CASSLARRELFF
TRBV7-7	TRBJ2-5	CASSLHPGLRETQYF
TRBV5-1	TRBJ2-7	CASSMGTGGPYEQYF
TRBV5-1	TRBJ2-2	CASRTSGSAGTGELFF
TRBV6-2/TRBV6-3	TRBJ1-6	CASSYSPWDSQSSYNSPLHF
TRBV5-1	TRBJ2-7	CASSPTSSGGSYEQYF
TRBV20-1	TRBJ2-7	CSVGRHATSYEQYF
TRBV20-1	TRBJ2-2	CSAPFSGRDGTGELFF
TRBV4-1	TRBJ2-1	CASSGRDRGKNEQFF